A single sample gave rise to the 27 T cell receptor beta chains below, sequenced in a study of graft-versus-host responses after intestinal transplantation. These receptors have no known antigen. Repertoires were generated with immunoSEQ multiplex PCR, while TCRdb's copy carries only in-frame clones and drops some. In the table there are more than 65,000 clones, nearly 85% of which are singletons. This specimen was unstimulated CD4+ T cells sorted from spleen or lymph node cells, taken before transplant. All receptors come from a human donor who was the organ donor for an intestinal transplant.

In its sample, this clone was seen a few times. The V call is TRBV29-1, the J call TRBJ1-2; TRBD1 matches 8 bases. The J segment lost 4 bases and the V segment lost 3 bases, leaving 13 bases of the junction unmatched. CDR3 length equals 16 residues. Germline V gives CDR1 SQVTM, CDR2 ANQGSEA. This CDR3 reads CSVDRTSDRESYGYTF. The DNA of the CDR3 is TGCAGCGTTGATAGGACCTCGGACAGGGAGAGCTATGGCTACACCTTC.

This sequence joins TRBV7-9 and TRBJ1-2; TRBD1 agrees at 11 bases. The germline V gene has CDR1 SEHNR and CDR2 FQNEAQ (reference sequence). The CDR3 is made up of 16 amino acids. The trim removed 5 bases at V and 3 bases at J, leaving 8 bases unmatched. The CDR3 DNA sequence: TGTGCCAGCAGCCAGGGACAGGGGGAGAAATACTATGGCTACACCTTC. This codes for CASSQGQGEKYYGYTF.

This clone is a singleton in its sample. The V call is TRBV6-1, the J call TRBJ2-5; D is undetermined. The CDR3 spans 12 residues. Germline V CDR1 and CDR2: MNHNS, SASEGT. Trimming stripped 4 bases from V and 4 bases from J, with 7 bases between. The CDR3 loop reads CASSGAGETQYF. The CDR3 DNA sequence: TGTGCCAGCAGTGGAGCCGGAGAGACCCAGTACTTC.

The CDR3 DNA is TGTGCCAGCAGTTACAACCTGCGGGGGGGGTGGGCAGATACGCAGTATTTT. Amino acid sequence: CASSYNLRGGWADTQYF. The gene calls are TRBV27 and TRBJ2-3, with 9 bases aligning to TRBD2. The CDR3 contains 17 residues. CDR1 and CDR2 (germline): MNHEY, SMNVEV (reference sequence). Trimming removed 4 bases from V and 4 bases from J; junction bases left unmatched: 12.

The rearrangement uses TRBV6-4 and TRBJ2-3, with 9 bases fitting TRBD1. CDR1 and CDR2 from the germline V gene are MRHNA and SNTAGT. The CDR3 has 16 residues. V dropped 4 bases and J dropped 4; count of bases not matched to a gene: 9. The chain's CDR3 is CASSAVVGQGSDTQYF. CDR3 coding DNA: TGTGCCAGCAGTGCGGTCGTGGGACAGGGATCAGATACGCAGTATTTT.

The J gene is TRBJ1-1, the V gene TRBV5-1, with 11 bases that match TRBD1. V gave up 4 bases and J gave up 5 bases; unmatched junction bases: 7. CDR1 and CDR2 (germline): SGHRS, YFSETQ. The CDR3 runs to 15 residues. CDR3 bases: TGCGCCAGCAGCGCCCCGGGACAGGGGGGGACTGAAGCTTTCTTT. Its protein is CASSAPGQGGTEAFF.

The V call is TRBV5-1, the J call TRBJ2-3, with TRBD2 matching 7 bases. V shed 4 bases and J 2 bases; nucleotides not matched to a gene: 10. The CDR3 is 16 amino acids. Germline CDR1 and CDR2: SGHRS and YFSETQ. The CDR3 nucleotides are TGCGCCAGCAGCATGGGGGAGGGAAGATTCACAGATACGCAGTATTTT. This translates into CASSMGEGRFTDTQYF.

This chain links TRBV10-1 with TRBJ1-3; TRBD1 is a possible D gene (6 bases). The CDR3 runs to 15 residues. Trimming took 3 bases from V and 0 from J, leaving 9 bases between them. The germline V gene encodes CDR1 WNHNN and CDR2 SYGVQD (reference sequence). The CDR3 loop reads CASSETRGSGNTIYF. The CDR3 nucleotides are TGCGCCAGCAGTGAAACCAGGGGCTCTGGAAACACCATATATTTT.

The CDR3 DNA sequence: TGTGCCACTGACGCCGGGGGAGACAATCAGCCCCAGCATTTT. It specifies CATDAGGDNQPQHF. The chain links TRBV19 to TRBJ1-5, with D perhaps TRBD1 (5 bases). Germline values: CDR1 LNHDA, CDR2 SQIVND (reference sequence). This CDR3 region has 14 residues. V was clipped by 10 bases and J by 3 bases, with 16 bases between them. Looking up the rest from reference TRBV19 and TRBJ1-5 gives the full variable domain: DGGITQSPKYLFRKEGQNVTLSCEQNLNHDAMYWYRQDPGQGLRLIYYSQIVNDFQKGDIAEGYSVSREKKESFPLTVTSAQKNPTAFYLCATDAGGDNQPQHFGDGTRLSIL.

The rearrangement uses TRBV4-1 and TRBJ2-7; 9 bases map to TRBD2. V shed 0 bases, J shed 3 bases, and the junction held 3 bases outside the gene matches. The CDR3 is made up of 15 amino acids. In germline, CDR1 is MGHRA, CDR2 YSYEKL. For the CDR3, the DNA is TGCGCCAGCAGCCAAGATTTAGCGGGGGTCTACGAGCAGTACGTC. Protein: CASSQDLAGVYEQYV.

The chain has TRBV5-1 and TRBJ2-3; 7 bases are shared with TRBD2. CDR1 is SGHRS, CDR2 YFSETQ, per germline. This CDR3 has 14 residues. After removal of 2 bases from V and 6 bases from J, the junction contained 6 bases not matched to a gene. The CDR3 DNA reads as TGCGCCAGCAGCTTAGTTACGGGAGGCGATACGCAGTATTTT. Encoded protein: CASSLVTGGDTQYF.

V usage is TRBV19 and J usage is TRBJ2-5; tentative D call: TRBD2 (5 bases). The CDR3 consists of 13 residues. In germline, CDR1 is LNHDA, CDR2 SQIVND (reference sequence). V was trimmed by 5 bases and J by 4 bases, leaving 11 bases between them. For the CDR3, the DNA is TGTGCCAGTAGTGTCACGGGGATAGAGACCCAGTACTTC. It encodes CASSVTGIETQYF.

The CDR3 DNA reads as TGTGCCAGCTCACCACCGGAGGGACGGGTATTTTCACCCCTCCACTTT. Encoded protein: CASSPPEGRVFSPLHF. V gene TRBV18 combines with J gene TRBJ1-6, with D perhaps matching TRBD1 (5 bases). This CDR3 is built from 16 residues. V lost 0 bases, J lost 9 bases, and 15 bases lay in between. The germline CDR1 and CDR2 sequences are KGHSH and LQKENI.

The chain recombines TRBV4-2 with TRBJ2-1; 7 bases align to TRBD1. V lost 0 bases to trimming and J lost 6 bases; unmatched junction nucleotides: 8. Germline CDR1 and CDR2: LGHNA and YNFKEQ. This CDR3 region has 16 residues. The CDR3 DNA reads TGTGCCAGCAGCCAAGAAGTTGGGCAGGGGGTCAATGAGCAGTTCTTC. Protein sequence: CASSQEVGQGVNEQFF.

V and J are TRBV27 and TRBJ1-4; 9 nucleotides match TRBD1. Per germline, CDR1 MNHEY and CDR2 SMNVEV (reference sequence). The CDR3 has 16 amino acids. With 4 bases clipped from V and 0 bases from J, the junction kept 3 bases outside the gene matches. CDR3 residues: CASSSDRGATNEKLFF. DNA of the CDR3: TGTGCCAGCAGTTCCGACAGGGGGGCAACTAATGAAAAACTGTTTTTT. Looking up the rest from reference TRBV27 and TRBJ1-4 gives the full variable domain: EAQVTQNPRYLITVTGKKLTVTCSQNMNHEYMSWYRQDPGLGLRQIYYSMNVEVTDKGDVPEGYKVSRKEKRNFPLILESPSPNQTSLYFCASSSDRGATNEKLFFGSGTQLSVL.

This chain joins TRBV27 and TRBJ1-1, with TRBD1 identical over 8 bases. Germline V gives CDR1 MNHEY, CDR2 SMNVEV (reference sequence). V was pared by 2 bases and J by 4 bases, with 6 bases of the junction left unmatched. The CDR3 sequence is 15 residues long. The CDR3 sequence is CASSLDRGWSTEAFF. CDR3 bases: TGTGCCAGCAGTTTAGACAGGGGATGGAGCACTGAAGCTTTCTTT.

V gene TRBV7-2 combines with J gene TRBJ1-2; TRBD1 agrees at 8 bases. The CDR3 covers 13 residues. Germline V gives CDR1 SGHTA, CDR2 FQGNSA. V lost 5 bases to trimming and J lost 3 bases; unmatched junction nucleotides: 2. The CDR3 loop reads CASSVGQDYGYTF. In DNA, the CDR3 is TGTGCCAGCAGCGTGGGACAGGACTATGGCTACACCTTC.

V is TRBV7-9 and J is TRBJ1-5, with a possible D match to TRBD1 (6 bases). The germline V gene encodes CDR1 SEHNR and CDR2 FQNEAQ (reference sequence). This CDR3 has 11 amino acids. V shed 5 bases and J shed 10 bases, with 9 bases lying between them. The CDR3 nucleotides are TGTGCCAGCAGCCTGACAGGACCCCAGCATTTT. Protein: CASSLTGPQHF.

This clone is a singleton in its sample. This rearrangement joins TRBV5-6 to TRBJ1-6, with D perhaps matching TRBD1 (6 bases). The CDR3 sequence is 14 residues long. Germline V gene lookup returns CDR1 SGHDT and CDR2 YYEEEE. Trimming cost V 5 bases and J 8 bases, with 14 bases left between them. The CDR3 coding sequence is TGTGCCAGCAGTCAACAAGGGGGGGATTCACCCCTCCACTTT. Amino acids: CASSQQGGDSPLHF.

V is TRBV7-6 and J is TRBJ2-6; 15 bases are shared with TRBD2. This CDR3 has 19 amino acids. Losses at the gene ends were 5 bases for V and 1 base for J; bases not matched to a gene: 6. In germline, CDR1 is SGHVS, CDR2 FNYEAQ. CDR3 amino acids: CASSTRTSGGASGANVLTF. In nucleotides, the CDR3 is TGTGCCAGCAGCACCCGGACTAGCGGGGGGGCTTCTGGGGCCAACGTCCTGACTTTC.

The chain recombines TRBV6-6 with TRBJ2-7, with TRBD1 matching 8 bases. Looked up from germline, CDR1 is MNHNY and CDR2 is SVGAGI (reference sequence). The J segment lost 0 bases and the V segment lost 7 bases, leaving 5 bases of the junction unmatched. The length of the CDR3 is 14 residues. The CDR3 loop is CASMGGQDSYEQYV. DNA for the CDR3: TGTGCCAGCATGGGGGGACAGGACTCCTACGAGCAGTACGTC.

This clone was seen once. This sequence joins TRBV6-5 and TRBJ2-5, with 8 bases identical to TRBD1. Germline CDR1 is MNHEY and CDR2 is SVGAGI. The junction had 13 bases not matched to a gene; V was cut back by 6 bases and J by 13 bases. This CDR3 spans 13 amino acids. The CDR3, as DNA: TGTGCCAGCAGCTCGGACAGGGCCTCAATCCGGTACTTC. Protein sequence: CASSSDRASIRYF.

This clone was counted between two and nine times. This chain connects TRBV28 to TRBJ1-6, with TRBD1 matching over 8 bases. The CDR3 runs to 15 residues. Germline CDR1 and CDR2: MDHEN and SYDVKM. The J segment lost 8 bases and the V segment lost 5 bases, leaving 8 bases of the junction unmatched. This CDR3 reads CASSQDRVGDSPLHF. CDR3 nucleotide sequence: TGTGCCAGCAGTCAGGACAGGGTGGGAGATTCACCCCTCCACTTT.

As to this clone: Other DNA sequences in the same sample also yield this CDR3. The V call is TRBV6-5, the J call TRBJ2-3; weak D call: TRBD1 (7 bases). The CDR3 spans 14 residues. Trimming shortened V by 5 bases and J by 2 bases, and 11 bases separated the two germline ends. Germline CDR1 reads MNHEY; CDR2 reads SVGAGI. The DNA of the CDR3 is TGTGCCAGCAGTCGGGGGACAGTCACAGATACGCAGTATTTT. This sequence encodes CASSRGTVTDTQYF.

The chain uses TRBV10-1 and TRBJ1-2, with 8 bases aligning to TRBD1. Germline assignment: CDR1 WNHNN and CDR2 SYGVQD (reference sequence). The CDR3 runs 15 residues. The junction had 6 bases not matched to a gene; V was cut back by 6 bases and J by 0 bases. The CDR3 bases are TGCGCCAGCAGCGAACGGACAGGGCCTAACTATGGCTACACCTTC. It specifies CASSERTGPNYGYTF.

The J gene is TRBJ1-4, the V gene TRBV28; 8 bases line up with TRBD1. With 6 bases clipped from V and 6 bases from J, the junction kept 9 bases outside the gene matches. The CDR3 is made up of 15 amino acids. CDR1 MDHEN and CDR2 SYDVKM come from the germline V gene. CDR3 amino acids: CASRKDRGGHEKLFF. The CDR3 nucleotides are TGTGCCAGCAGGAAAGACAGGGGAGGTCATGAAAAACTGTTTTTT.

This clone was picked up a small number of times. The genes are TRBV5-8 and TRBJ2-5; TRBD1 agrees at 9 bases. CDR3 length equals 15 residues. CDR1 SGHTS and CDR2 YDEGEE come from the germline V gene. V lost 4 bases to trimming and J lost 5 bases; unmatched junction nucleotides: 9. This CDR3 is CASSPGQGRQETQYF. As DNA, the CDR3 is TGTGCCAGCAGCCCAGGACAGGGGCGTCAGGAGACCCAGTACTTC.